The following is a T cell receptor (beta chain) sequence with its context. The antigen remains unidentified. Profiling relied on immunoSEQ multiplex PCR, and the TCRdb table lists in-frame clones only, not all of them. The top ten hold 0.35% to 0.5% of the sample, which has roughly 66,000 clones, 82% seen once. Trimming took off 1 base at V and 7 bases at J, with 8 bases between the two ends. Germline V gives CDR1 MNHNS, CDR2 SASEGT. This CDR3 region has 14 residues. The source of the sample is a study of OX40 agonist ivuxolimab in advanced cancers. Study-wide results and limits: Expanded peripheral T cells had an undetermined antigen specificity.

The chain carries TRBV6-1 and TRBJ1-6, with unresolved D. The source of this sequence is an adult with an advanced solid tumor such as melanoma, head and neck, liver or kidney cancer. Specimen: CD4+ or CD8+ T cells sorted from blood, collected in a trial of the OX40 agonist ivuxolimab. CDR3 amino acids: CASSEGPSNSPLHF. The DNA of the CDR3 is TGTGCCAGCAGTGAAGGGCCTTCAAATTCACCCCTCCACTTT.